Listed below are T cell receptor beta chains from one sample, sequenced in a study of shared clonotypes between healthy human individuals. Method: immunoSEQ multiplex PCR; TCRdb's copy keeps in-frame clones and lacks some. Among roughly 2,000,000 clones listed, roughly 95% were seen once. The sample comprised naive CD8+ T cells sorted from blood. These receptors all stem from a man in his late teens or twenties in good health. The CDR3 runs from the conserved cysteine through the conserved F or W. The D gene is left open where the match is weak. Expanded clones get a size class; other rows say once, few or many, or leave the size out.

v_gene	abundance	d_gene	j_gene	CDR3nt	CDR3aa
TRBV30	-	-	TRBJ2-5	TGTGCCTGGGCCCCTCACCTGGGTTGGGAGACCCAGTACTTC	CAWAPHLGWETQYF
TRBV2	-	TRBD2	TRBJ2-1	TGTGCCAGCAACCCGGGACTAGGATACAATGAGCAGTTCTTC	CASNPGLGYNEQFF
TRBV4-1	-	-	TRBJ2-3	TGCGCCAGCAGCCAGGGGGAGGTCGGCACAGATACGCAGTATTTT	CASSQGEVGTDTQYF
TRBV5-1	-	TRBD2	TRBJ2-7	TGCGCCAGCAGCTTTGGCGGGGGAATCTACGAGCAGTACTTC	CASSFGGGIYEQYF
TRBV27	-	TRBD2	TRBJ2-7	TGTGCCAGCAGCGATTACGGGTGGGGGGGTAACTACGAGCAGTACTTC	CASSDYGWGGNYEQYF
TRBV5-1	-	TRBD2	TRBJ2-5	TGCGCCAGCAGCTTTACGCGGGAGATCCAAGAGACCCAGTACTTC	CASSFTREIQETQYF
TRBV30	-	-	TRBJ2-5	TGTGCCTGGAGTGTCCAAGAGACCCAGTACTTC	CAWSVQETQYF
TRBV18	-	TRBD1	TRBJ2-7	TGTGCCAGCTCATTGGGGACAGGGGTCTCCTACGAGCAGTACTTC	CASSLGTGVSYEQYF
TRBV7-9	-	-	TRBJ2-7	TGTGCCAGCAGCCCCCCCGGCAGGGGAACCTACGAGCAGTACTTC	CASSPPGRGTYEQYF
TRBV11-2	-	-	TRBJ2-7	TGTGCCAGCAGCTCTAGGGGGGGAGACTACGAGCAGTACTTC	CASSSRGGDYEQYF
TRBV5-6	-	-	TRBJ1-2	TGTGCCAGCTTGGGGCCGGGCTATGGCTACACCTTC	CASLGPGYGYTF
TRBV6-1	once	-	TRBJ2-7	TGTGCCAGCAGTGTAATGGACCCCGCCTACGAGCAGTACTTC	CASSVMDPAYEQYF
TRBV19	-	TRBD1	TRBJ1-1	TGTGCCAGTACCCCCGGACAGGGAGGAACTGAAGCTTTCTTT	CASTPGQGGTEAFF
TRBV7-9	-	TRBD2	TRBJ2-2	TGTGCCAGCAGCTACCCTCCTAGCGGGGTCGCGAACACCGGGGAGCTGTTTTTT	CASSYPPSGVANTGELFF
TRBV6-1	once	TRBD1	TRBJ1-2	TGTGCCAGCAGGATAACCGGGACAGGGGAAGGCTACACCTTC	CASRITGTGEGYTF
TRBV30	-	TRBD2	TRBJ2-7	TGTGCCTGGAGTGTACTCGCGGGAGGACTCGACGAGCAGTACTTC	CAWSVLAGGLDEQYF
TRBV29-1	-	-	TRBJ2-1	TGCAGCGTTGAAGGGGGAATAGCCGGGCCCTTGTACAATGAGCAGTTCTTC	CSVEGGIAGPLYNEQFF
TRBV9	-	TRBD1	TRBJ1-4	TGTGCCAGCAGCGTAGAGGGGGCTAGCGAAAAACTGTTTTTT	CASSVEGASEKLFF
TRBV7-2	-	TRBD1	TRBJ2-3	TGTGCCAGCAGCTTCGGGACAGTATACACAGATACGCAGTATTTT	CASSFGTVYTDTQYF
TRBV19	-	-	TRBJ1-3	TGTGCCAGTAGTATGGGGCGTACCTCTGGAAACACCATATATTTT	CASSMGRTSGNTIYF
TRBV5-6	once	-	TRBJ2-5	TGTGCCAGCAGCTTGGGGGGTCGGGAGACCCAGTACTTC	CASSLGGRETQYF
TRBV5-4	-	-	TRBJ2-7	TGTGCCAGCAGCTTTGTAGAAACACAGGGTGAGCAGTACTTC	CASSFVETQGEQYF
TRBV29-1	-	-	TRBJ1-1	TGCAGCGTTGAACAGGGAGAGACTGAAGCTTTCTTT	CSVEQGETEAFF
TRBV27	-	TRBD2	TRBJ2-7	TGTGCCAGCAGTTTGGGATACGGGACTAGCGACGAGCAGTACTTC	CASSLGYGTSDEQYF
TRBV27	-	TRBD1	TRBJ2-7	TGTGCCAGCAGTTTATGGGGGACAGGGAACTACGAGCAGTACTTC	CASSLWGTGNYEQYF
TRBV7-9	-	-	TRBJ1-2	TGTGCCAGCAGCTTAGATGAAGGGGGCTACACCTTC	CASSLDEGGYTF
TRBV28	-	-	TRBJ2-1	TGTGCCAGCAGTTCAAATTTTATGTCCCGTTCCTACAATGAGCAGTTCTTC	CASSSNFMSRSYNEQFF
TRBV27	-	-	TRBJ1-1	TGTGCCAGCAGCCCGGCGGGCCTTTCGAACACTGAAGCTTTCTTT	CASSPAGLSNTEAFF
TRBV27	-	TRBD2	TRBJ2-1	TGTGCCAGCAGTCCCCAGTTCGTACTGGCGGGGGGGCCCCATGAGCAGTTCTTC	CASSPQFVLAGGPHEQFF
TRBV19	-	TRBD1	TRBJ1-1	TGTGCCAGTAGTATACCGGGACAGAAAGCTTTCTTT	CASSIPGQKAFF
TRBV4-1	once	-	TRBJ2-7	TGCGCCAGCGGTCGGGGAGGCGAGCAGTACTTC	CASGRGGEQYF
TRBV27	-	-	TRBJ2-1	TGTGCCAGCAGTCCCTTGGGACTCCAAGAGGAACAGTTCTTC	CASSPLGLQEEQFF
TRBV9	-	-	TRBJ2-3	TGTGCCAGCAGCGTAGACCCCCCAGATACGCAGTATTTT	CASSVDPPDTQYF
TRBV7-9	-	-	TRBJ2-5	TGTGCCAGCAGCTCGGCAGGGGCAGGGCTAACAGAGACCCAGTACTTC	CASSSAGAGLTETQYF
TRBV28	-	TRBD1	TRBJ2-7	TGTGCCAGCAGTTTGGGGTGGGGACAGGAATTCGACGAGCAGTACTTC	CASSLGWGQEFDEQYF
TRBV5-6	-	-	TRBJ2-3	TGTGCCAGCAGCTTGTCTATAGACCCTAGCACAGATACGCAGTATTTT	CASSLSIDPSTDTQYF
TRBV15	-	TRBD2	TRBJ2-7	TGTGCCACCAGCAGAGACGGGGGGGCGCGGGAGCAGTACTTC	CATSRDGGAREQYF
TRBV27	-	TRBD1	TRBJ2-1	TGTGCCAGCAGTTTTATTTTCCGGACAGGGGACAATGAGCAGTTCTTC	CASSFIFRTGDNEQFF